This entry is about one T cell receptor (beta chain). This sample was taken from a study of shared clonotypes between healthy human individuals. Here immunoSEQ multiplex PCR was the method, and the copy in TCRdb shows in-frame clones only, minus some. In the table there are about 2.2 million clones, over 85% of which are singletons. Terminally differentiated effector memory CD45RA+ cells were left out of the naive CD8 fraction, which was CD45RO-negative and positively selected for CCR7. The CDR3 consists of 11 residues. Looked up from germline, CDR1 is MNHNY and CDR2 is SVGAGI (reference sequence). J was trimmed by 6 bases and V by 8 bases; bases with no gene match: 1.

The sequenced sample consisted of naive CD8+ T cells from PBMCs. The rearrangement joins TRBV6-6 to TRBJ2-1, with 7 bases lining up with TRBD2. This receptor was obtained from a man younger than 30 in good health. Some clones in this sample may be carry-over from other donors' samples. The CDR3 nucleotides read TGTGCCAGCGGGGAGGGCAATGAGCAGTTCTTC. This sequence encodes CASGEGNEQFF.